This TCR beta chain stems from a study of blood T cell repertoires in COVID-19. Here immunoSEQ multiplex PCR was the method, and the copy in TCRdb shows in-frame clones only, minus some. The sample shows 250,000 to 350,000 clones, approximately 86% of them seen only once. V was pared by 3 bases and J by 6 bases, with 4 bases of the junction left unmatched. The CDR3 length is 13 residues. Germline V CDR1 and CDR2: SEHNR, FQNEAQ (reference sequence). Cohort allocation depended upon clinical history that participants reported. This receptor was obtained from a woman aged 30 to 39 who had recovered from COVID-19. Sequencing used PBMCs or T cells enriched from blood (not recorded which). The chain couples TRBV7-9 to TRBJ2-7; TRBD1 matches 8 bases. The CDR3 region is CASSLGTGGEQYF. DNA of the CDR3: TGTGCCAGCAGCTTGGGCACAGGGGGCGAGCAGTACTTC.